Shown below are 29 T cell receptor beta chains from a single sample sequenced in a study of cytomegalovirus exposure and HLA in healthy donors. The PCR was carried out with 60 Vbeta primers and 13 Jbeta primers. Method: immunoSEQ multiplex PCR; TCRdb's copy keeps in-frame clones and lacks some. This table holds about 64,000 clones, approximately 85% found once. Sequenced sample: PBMCs. The receptors were gathered from a female donor in good health and CMV-seronegative.

The gene calls are TRBV7-6 and TRBJ2-2; 8 nucleotides agree with TRBD2. Germline V lookup: CDR1 SGHVS, CDR2 FNYEAQ. The trim removed 5 bases at V and 6 bases at J, leaving 14 bases unmatched. This CDR3 has 17 amino acids. CDR3 coding DNA: TGTGCCAGCAGCCTGCTGTCGGGACTAGTTATCCCCGGGGAGCTGTTTTTT. Protein product: CASSLLSGLVIPGELFF.

The chain carries TRBV6-1 and TRBJ1-5; 8 bases are shared with TRBD1. Trimming took 4 bases from V and 0 from J; bases not matched to a gene: 8. Germline CDR1 reads MNHNS; CDR2 reads SASEGT. CDR3 size: 17 residues. In nucleotides, the CDR3 is TGTGCCAGCAGTGGGGGGGGACAGGCGTATAGCAATCAGCCCCAGCATTTT. This encodes CASSGGGQAYSNQPQHF.

The V call is TRBV7-2, the J call TRBJ2-3; D possibly corresponds to TRBD1 (5 bases). Between the trimmed V and J ends, which lost 2 bases and 2 bases, there was a span of 11 bases. This CDR3 has 15 amino acids. Germline assignment: CDR1 SGHTA and CDR2 FQGNSA. The CDR3 is CASSLFQGYTDTQYF. The CDR3 DNA sequence: TGTGCCAGCAGCTTATTTCAGGGCTACACAGATACGCAGTATTTT.

V usage is TRBV18 and J usage is TRBJ2-7; 11 bases align to TRBD2. The CDR3 has 15 amino acids. J was trimmed by 5 bases and V by 0 bases; bases with no gene match: 3. The germline V gene encodes CDR1 KGHSH and CDR2 LQKENI. CDR3 in amino acids: CASSPPGLAEHEQYF. CDR3 in DNA: TGTGCCAGCTCACCACCGGGACTAGCGGAGCACGAGCAGTACTTC.

The CDR3, as DNA: TGTGCCAGCAGCCCATCCCCTTCGGGACAAAATAATTCACCCCTCCACTTT. It yields the protein CASSPSPSGQNNSPLHF. The gene calls are TRBV9 and TRBJ1-6; D may be TRBD1 (6 bases). The V and J ends lost 4 bases and 5 bases respectively, with 19 bases between them. The V gene's germline CDR1 is SGDLS and CDR2 YYNGEE. This CDR3 is 17 amino acids long.

The V gene is TRBV5-8, the J gene TRBJ1-2; TRBD1 might be the D (6 bases). Between the trimmed V and J ends, which lost 7 bases and 1 base, there was a span of 14 bases. This CDR3 region has 14 residues. CDR1 is SGHTS and CDR2 is YDEGEE in the germline V gene. The CDR3 DNA sequence: TGTGCCAGCGTAGGGGGACCCAGTAACTATGGCTACACCTTC. It translates to CASVGGPSNYGYTF.

The V and J genes are TRBV27 and TRBJ2-5; D may be TRBD1 (5 bases). The CDR3 runs 12 residues. CDR1 is MNHEY and CDR2 is SMNVEV in the germline V gene (reference sequence). V lost 6 bases and J 5 bases, leaving 10 bases between the germline ends. CDR3 region: CASRQVGETQYF. CDR3 coding DNA: TGTGCCAGCAGACAGGTTGGGGAGACCCAGTACTTC.

The chain links TRBV7-2 to TRBJ1-3; the match to TRBD1 covers 11 bases. The CDR3 length is 15 residues. Germline-derived CDR1 and CDR2 are SGHTA and FQGNSA. After removal of 6 bases from V and 2 bases from J, the junction contained 3 bases not matched to a gene. CDR3: CASSLGQGAGNTIYF. Here the CDR3 DNA reads TGTGCCAGCAGTTTGGGACAGGGGGCTGGAAACACCATATATTTT. The full variable domain, completed using reference TRBV7-2 and TRBJ1-3, is GAGVSQSPSNKVTEKGKDVELRCDPISGHTALYWYRQSLGQGLEFLIYFQGNSAPDKSGLPSDRFSAERTGGSVSTLTIQRTQQEDSAVYLCASSLGQGAGNTIYFGEGSWLTVV.

The gene calls are TRBV30 and TRBJ2-1, with 9 bases matching TRBD2. The J segment lost 14 bases and the V segment lost 2 bases, leaving 7 bases of the junction unmatched. CDR3 length: 12 amino acids. CDR1 is GTSNPN and CDR2 is SVGIG in the germline V gene (reference sequence). CDR3 amino acids: CAWSISGGRKFF. The CDR3 DNA reads TGTGCCTGGAGTATCAGCGGGGGGAGGAAGTTCTTC.

V gene TRBV7-9 combines with J gene TRBJ2-1, with D possibly matching TRBD2 (5 bases). CDR1 SEHNR and CDR2 FQNEAQ come from the germline V gene (reference sequence). The V end was cut by 2 bases, the J end by 4 bases, with 21 bases between. The CDR3 has 18 amino acids. The DNA for the CDR3 is TGTGCCAGCAGCTTACCCCGGGGAAGGGATGAAGCTTACAATGAGCAGTTCTTC. It encodes CASSLPRGRDEAYNEQFF.

The rearrangement uses TRBV5-5 and TRBJ2-2; TRBD1 might be the D (5 bases). This CDR3 has 15 amino acids. The germline V and J ends were trimmed by 0 bases and 3 bases, with 9 bases remaining between them. Germline CDR1 SGHKS, CDR2 YYEKEE (reference sequence). The CDR3 sequence is CASSLAIGDTGELFF. The CDR3 coding sequence is TGTGCCAGCAGCTTGGCCATAGGGGACACCGGGGAGCTGTTTTTT.

This chain joins TRBV6-6 and TRBJ1-1; no clear D. Germline V gene lookup returns CDR1 MNHNY and CDR2 SVGAGI (reference sequence). Trimming removed 2 bases from V and 5 bases from J, with 6 bases in between. The CDR3 has 12 amino acids. The CDR3 loop reads CASSYEATEAFF. The DNA for the CDR3 is TGTGCCAGCAGTTACGAGGCAACTGAAGCTTTCTTT.

The rearrangement links TRBV6-5 to TRBJ2-7, with TRBD2 matching over 8 bases. CDR3 length: 15 amino acids. V trimming: 0 bases; J trimming: 4 bases; junction bases outside the gene matches: 5. Germline loops: CDR1 MNHEY, CDR2 SVGAGI. The CDR3 spells CASSYSIASGYEQYF. CDR3 nucleotide sequence: TGTGCCAGCAGTTACTCGATCGCTAGCGGGTACGAGCAGTACTTC.

The V gene is TRBV6-1, the J gene TRBJ2-7; 9 nucleotides match TRBD1. V was clipped by 6 bases and J by 2 bases; unmatched bases: 8. The CDR3 has 15 residues. Germline assignment: CDR1 MNHNS and CDR2 SASEGT. The CDR3 is CASRPRDRVPYEQYF. DNA of the CDR3: TGTGCCAGCAGACCGCGGGACAGGGTACCCTACGAGCAGTACTTC.

CDR3 residues: CASSLDLALDRPNTDTQYF. CDR3 coding DNA: TGTGCCAGCAGCCTAGACCTAGCACTGGACAGACCAAACACAGATACGCAGTATTTT. The V call is TRBV5-6, the J call TRBJ2-3; D is perhaps TRBD1 (6 bases). Trimming removed 4 bases at V and 2 bases at J, with 26 bases between. The CDR3 runs 19 residues. CDR1 is SGHDT, CDR2 YYEEEE, per germline.

This clone was seen a handful of times. This chain joins TRBV5-6 and TRBJ1-2; no clear D. Germline CDR1 SGHDT, CDR2 YYEEEE. The CDR3 runs to 11 residues. V was shortened by 1 base and J by 6 bases, with 4 bases between the two germline ends. The CDR3 bases are TGTGCCAGCAGCTTGCAGGATGGCTACACCTTC. Translated: CASSLQDGYTF.

The chain uses TRBV30 and TRBJ2-7, with 11 bases fitting TRBD2. After removal of 0 bases from V and 6 bases from J, the junction contained 4 bases not matched to a gene. This CDR3 is built from 14 residues. Germline CDR1 reads GTSNPN; CDR2 reads SVGIG (reference sequence). Here the CDR3 reads CAWSVGTSGSEQYF. For the CDR3, the DNA is TGTGCCTGGAGTGTAGGAACTAGCGGGAGCGAGCAGTACTTC.

The chain combines TRBV6-1 with TRBJ2-7; D perhaps matches TRBD2 (7 bases). Trimming left V 7 bases short and J 4 bases short, with 20 bases between. From germline, CDR1 is MNHNS and CDR2 SASEGT. The CDR3 contains 15 residues. DNA of the CDR3: TGTGCCAGCACCAGAGGGTCGGGGGGCGGGTACGAGCAGTACTTC. It encodes CASTRGSGGGYEQYF.

This clone has a single count. The genes are TRBV19 and TRBJ1-2, with 9 positions matching TRBD1. The CDR3 has 16 residues. Germline loops: CDR1 LNHDA, CDR2 SQIVND (reference sequence). The trim removed 5 bases at V and 7 bases at J, leaving 14 bases unmatched. CDR3 nucleotides: TGTGCCAGTAGTTCAAGCCCAGGACAGGGGACAGGTGGCTACACCTTC. This codes for CASSSSPGQGTGGYTF.

This clone was picked up a small number of times. This CDR3 is CASSLETGGYYEQYF. Written as DNA, the CDR3 is TGCGCCAGCAGCTTGGAAACAGGGGGTTACTACGAGCAGTACTTC. V usage is TRBV5-1 and J usage is TRBJ2-7, with 8 bases aligning to TRBD1. The CDR3 covers 15 residues. Germline CDR1 reads SGHRS; CDR2 reads YFSETQ. J gave up 3 bases and V 0 bases, and 5 bases lay outside the gene matches. Together with reference TRBV5-1 and TRBJ2-7, the CDR3 gives the full variable domain: KAGVTQTPRYLIKTRGQQVTLSCSPISGHRSVSWYQQTPGQGLQFLFEYFSETQRNKGNFPGRFSGRQFSNSRSEMNVSTLELGDSALYLCASSLETGGYYEQYFGPGTRLTVT.

Remarks on this clone: This sample includes further DNA sequences coding for the same CDR3. The CDR3: CASGLNRGEAFF. CDR3 coding DNA: TGTGCCAGCGGCCTAAACCGGGGTGAAGCTTTCTTT. The chain couples TRBV28 to TRBJ1-1; D gene unclear. Per the germline V gene, CDR1 is MDHEN and CDR2 is SYDVKM. Trimming removed 8 bases from V and 7 bases from J, with 14 bases in between. This CDR3 comprises 12 residues.

The gene calls are TRBV2 and TRBJ1-2, with unresolved D. The CDR3 length is 12 residues. Germline CDR1 is SNHLY and CDR2 is FYNNEI. V was clipped by 5 bases and J by 5 bases, with 9 bases between them. CDR3: CASSPEGYGYTF. The CDR3 region has the DNA TGTGCCAGCAGTCCGGAGGGTTATGGCTACACCTTC.

This chain links TRBV4-3 with TRBJ1-3, with D tentatively TRBD1 (5 bases). The CDR3 length is 13 residues. The germline V gene encodes CDR1 LGHNA and CDR2 YSLEER. Trimming removed 6 bases from V and 4 bases from J, with 10 bases in between. The CDR3 here is CASRPPGGNTIYF. The CDR3 nucleotides are TGCGCCAGCAGGCCGCCAGGGGGAAACACCATATATTTT.

This chain's CDR3 is CASSLKGRGYGYTF. The CDR3 coding sequence is TGTGCCAGCAGTTTAAAGGGCAGGGGCTATGGCTACACCTTC. The chain recombines TRBV28 with TRBJ1-2, with D maybe TRBD1 (6 bases). Germline CDR1 is MDHEN and CDR2 is SYDVKM. The V end was cut by 2 bases, the J end by 4 bases, with 11 bases between. The CDR3 has 14 residues.

This chain uses TRBV7-8 with TRBJ2-2; TRBD2 matches 7 bases. This CDR3 comprises 15 residues. Germline V gene lookup returns CDR1 SGHVS and CDR2 FQNEAQ. V trimming: 0 bases; J trimming: 5 bases; junction bases outside the gene matches: 3. CDR3 DNA sequence: TGTGCCAGCAGCTTAGCAGGACTAGGTACCGGGGAGCTGTTTTTT. Amino acids: CASSLAGLGTGELFF.

This sequence joins TRBV13 and TRBJ2-7; the match to TRBD2 covers 7 bases. The J segment lost 3 bases and the V segment lost 4 bases, leaving 9 bases of the junction unmatched. The V gene's germline CDR1 is PRHDT and CDR2 FYEKMQ (reference sequence). CDR3 length: 15 residues. This CDR3 is CASSYRGVMGYEQYF. The CDR3 coding sequence is TGTGCCAGCAGCTACCGGGGGGTGATGGGCTACGAGCAGTACTTC.

J is TRBJ2-1 and V is TRBV28; 8 bases fit TRBD2. This CDR3 spans 14 amino acids. Trimming at V came to 8 bases and at J to 5 bases, leaving 8 bases not matched to a gene. The germline V gene has CDR1 MDHEN and CDR2 SYDVKM. CDR3 in amino acids: CASFRRGVNNEQFF. CDR3 nucleotides: TGTGCCAGCTTCCGGCGGGGGGTCAACAATGAGCAGTTCTTC.

The rearrangement links TRBV18 to TRBJ2-7; a possible D gene is TRBD2 (5 bases). The CDR3 has 16 residues. CDR1 KGHSH and CDR2 LQKENI come from the germline V gene. Trimming cost V 2 bases and J 4 bases, with 18 bases left between them. The CDR3 loop reads CASSPLDFGLGYEQYF. CDR3 DNA sequence: TGTGCCAGCTCACCATTGGACTTCGGGTTGGGATACGAGCAGTACTTC.

This chain connects TRBV5-1 to TRBJ2-2; weak D call: TRBD2 (5 bases). This CDR3 region has 16 residues. Per germline, CDR1 SGHRS and CDR2 YFSETQ. Trimming took 2 bases from V and 3 from J, leaving 14 bases between them. The CDR3 protein is CASSLDTPRDTGELFF. DNA of the CDR3: TGCGCCAGCAGCTTAGATACTCCGCGGGACACCGGGGAGCTGTTTTTT.